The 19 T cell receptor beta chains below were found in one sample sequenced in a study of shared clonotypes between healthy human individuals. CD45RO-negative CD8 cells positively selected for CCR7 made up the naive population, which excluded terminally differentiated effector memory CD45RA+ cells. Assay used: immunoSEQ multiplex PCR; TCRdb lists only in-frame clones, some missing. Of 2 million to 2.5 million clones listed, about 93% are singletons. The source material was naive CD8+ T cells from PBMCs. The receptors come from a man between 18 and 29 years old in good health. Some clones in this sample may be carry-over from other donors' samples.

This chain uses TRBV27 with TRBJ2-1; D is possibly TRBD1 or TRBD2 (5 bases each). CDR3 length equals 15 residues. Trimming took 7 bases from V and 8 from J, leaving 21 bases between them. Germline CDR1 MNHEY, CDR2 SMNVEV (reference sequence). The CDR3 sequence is CASTHGTGLGYEQFF. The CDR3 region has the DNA TGTGCCAGCACCCATGGGACCGGCCTAGGGTATGAGCAGTTCTTC.

The CDR3 DNA is TGTGCCAGCTCACGAACGGAGGGGGGGGAAGCCAAAAACATTCAGTACTTC. Protein: CASSRTEGGEAKNIQYF. This rearrangement joins TRBV18 to TRBJ2-4, with D perhaps matching TRBD2 (7 bases). Trimming pared 4 bases from V and 0 bases from J, leaving 16 bases between. The CDR3 runs 17 residues. In germline, CDR1 is KGHSH, CDR2 LQKENI. Based on the CDR3 plus reference TRBV18 and TRBJ2-4, the full variable domain is NAGVMQNPRHLVRRRGQEARLRCSPMKGHSHVYWYRQLPEEGLKFMVYLQKENIIDESGMPKERFSAEFPKEGPSILRIQQVVRGDSAAYFCASSRTEGGEAKNIQYFGAGTRLSVL.

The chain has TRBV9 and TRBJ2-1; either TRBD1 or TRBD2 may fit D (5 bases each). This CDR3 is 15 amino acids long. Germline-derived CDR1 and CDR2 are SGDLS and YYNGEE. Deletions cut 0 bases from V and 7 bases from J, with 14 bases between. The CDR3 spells CASSVAEGMGNEQFF. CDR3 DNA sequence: TGTGCCAGCAGCGTAGCTGAGGGGATGGGGAATGAGCAGTTCTTC.

The CDR3 sequence: CASSRPGAAEQYF. The CDR3 nucleotides read TGCGCCAGCAGCCGCCCCGGGGCGGCTGAGCAGTACTTC. The gene calls are TRBV4-3 and TRBJ2-7, with D possibly called TRBD1 or TRBD2 (5 bases each). CDR1 LGHNA and CDR2 YSLEER come from the germline V gene. V shed 4 bases and J shed 7 bases, with 14 bases lying between them. This CDR3 is 13 amino acids long.

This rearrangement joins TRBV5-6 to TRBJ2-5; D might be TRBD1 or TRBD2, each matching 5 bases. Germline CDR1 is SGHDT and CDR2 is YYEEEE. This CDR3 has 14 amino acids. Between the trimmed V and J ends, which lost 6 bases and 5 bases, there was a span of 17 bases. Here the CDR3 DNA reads TGTGCCAGCATCCCCGCAGGGAGAGGGGAGACCCAGTACTTC. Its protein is CASIPAGRGETQYF.

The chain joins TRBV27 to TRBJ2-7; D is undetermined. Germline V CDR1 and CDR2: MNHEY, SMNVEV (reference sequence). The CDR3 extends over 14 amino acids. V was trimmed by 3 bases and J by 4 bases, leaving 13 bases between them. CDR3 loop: CASSFSLDSYEQYF. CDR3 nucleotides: TGTGCCAGCAGTTTTAGCCTAGACTCTTACGAGCAGTACTTC.

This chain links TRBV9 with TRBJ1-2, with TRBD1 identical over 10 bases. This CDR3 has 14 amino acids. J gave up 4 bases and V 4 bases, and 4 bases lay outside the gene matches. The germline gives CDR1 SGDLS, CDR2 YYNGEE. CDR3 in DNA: TGTGCCAGCAGCTCCCGGACAGGGGGCTATGGCTACACCTTC. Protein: CASSSRTGGYGYTF.

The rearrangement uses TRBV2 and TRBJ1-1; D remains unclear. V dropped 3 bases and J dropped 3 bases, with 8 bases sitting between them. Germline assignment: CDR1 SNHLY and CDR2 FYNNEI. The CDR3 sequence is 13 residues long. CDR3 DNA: TGTGCCAGCAGTGATCTCCCGGACACTGAAGCTTTCTTT. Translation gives CASSDLPDTEAFF.

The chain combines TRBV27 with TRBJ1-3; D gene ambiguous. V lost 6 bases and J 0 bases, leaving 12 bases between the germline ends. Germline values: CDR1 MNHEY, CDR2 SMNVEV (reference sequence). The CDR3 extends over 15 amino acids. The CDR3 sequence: CASRLGGNSGNTIYF. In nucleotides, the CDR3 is TGTGCCAGCAGGCTGGGCGGGAACTCTGGAAACACCATATATTTT.

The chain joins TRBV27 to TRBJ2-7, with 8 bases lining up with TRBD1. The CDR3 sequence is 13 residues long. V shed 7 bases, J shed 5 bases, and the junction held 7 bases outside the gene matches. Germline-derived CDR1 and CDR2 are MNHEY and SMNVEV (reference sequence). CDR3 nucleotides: TGTGCCAGCATCGGACAGGGAATCCACGAGCAGTACTTC. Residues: CASIGQGIHEQYF.

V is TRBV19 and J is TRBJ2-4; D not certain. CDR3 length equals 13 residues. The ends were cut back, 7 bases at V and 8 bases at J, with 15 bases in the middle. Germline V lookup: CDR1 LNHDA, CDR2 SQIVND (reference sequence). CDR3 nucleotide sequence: TGTGCCAGTATGCCCTCCCCCATAGACATTCAGTACTTC. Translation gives CASMPSPIDIQYF.

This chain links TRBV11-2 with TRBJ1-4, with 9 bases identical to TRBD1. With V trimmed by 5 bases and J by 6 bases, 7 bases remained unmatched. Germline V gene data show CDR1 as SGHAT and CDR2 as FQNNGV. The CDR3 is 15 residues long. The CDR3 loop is CASSVTQGAYEKLFF. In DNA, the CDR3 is TGTGCCAGCAGCGTAACACAGGGGGCTTATGAAAAACTGTTTTTT.

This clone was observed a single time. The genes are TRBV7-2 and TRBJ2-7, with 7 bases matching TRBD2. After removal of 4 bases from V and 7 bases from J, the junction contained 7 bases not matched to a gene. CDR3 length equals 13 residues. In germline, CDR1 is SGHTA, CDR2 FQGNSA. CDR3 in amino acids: CASSSPGEGEQYF. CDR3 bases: TGTGCCAGCAGCTCCCCGGGGGAGGGGGAGCAGTACTTC.

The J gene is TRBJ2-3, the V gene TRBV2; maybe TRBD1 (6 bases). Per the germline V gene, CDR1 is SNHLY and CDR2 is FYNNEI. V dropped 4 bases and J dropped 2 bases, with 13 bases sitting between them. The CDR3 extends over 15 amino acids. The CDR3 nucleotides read TGTGCCAGCAGTGTTGGGGACACCATCACAGATACGCAGTATTTT. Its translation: CASSVGDTITDTQYF.

The CDR3 DNA reads as TGTGCCAGTAGTACTCGGACAGGGAGCTCTGGAAACACCATATATTTT. This translates into CASSTRTGSSGNTIYF. The gene calls are TRBV19 and TRBJ1-3, with 8 bases lining up with TRBD1. CDR3 size: 16 residues. Per the germline V gene, CDR1 is LNHDA and CDR2 is SQIVND (reference sequence). V lost 4 bases to trimming and J lost 0 bases; unmatched junction nucleotides: 5.

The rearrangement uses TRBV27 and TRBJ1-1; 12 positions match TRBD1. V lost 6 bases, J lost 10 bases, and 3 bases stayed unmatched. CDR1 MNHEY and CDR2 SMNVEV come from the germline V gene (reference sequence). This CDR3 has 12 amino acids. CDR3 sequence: CASRGQGAGAFF. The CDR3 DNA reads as TGTGCCAGCAGGGGACAGGGGGCGGGAGCTTTCTTT.

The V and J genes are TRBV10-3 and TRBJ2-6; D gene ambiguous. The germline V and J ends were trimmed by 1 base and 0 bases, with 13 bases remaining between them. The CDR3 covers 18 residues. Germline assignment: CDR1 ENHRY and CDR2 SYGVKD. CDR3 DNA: TGTGCCATCAGTGAGTTTAAGGTCGCGGCCTCTGGGGCCAACGTCCTGACTTTC. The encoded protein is CAISEFKVAASGANVLTF.

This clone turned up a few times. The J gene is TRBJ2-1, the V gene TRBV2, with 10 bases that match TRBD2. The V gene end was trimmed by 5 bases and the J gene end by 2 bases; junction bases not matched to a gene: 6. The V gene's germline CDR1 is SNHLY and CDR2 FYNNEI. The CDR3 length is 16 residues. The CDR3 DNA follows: TGTGCCAGCAGTCCGCTGGGACTAGCGCCCTACAATGAGCAGTTCTTC. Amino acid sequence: CASSPLGLAPYNEQFF.

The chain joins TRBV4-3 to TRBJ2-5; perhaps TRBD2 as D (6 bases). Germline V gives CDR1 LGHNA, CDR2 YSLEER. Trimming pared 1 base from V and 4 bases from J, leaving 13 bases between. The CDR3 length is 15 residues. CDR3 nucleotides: TGCGCCAGCAGCCAAGGGACCCAAGCGGGAGAGACCCAGTACTTC. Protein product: CASSQGTQAGETQYF.